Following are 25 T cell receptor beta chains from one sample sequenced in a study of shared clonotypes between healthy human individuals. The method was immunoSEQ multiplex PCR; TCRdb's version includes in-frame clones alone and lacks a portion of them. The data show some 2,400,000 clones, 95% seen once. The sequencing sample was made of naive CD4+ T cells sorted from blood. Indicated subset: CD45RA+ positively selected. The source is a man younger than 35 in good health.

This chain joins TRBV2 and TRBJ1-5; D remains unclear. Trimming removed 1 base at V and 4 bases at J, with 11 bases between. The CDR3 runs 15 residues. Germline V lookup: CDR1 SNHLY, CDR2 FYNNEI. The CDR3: CASSEGGWGNQPQHF. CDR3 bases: TGTGCCAGCAGTGAAGGGGGATGGGGAAATCAGCCCCAGCATTTT.

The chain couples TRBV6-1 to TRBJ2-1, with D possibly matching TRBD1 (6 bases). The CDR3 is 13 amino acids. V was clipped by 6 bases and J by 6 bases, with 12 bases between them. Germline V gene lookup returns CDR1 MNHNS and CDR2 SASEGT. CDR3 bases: TGTGCCAGCAGGGAACAGGGTATCAATGAGCAGTTCTTC. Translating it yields CASREQGINEQFF.

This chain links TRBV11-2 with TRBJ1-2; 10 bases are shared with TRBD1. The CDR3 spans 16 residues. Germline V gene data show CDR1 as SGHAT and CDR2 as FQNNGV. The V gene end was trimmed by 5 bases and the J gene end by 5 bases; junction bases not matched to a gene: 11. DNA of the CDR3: TGTGCCAGCAGCATTTCGGGACAGGGGACCCTATATGGCTACACCTTC. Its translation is CASSISGQGTLYGYTF.

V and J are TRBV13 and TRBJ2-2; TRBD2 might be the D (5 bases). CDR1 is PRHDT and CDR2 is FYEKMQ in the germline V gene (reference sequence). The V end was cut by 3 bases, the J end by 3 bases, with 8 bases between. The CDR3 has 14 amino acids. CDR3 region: CASSFGEYTGELFF. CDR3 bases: TGTGCCAGCAGCTTCGGGGAGTACACCGGGGAGCTGTTTTTT.

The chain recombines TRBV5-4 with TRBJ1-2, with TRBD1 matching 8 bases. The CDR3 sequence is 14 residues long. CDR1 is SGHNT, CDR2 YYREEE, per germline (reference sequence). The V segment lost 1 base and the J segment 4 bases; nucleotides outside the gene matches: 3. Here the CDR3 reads CASSLSQGAYGYTF. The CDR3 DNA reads TGTGCCAGCAGCTTGTCGCAGGGGGCCTATGGCTACACCTTC.

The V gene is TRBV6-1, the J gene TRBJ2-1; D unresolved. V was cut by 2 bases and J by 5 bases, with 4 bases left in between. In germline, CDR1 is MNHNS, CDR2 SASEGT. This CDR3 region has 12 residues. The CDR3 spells CASSEQNNEQFF. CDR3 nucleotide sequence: TGTGCCAGCAGTGAACAGAACAATGAGCAGTTCTTC.

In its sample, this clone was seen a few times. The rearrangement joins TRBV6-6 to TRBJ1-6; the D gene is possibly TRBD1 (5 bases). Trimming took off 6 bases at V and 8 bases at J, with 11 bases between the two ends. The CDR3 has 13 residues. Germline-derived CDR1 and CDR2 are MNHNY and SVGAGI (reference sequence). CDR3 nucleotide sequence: TGTGCCAGCAGAGGGGAAGGTGATTCACCCCTCCACTTT. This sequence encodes CASRGEGDSPLHF.

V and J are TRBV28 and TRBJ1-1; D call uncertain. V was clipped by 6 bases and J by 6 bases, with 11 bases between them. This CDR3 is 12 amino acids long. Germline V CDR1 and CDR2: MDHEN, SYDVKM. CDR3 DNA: TGTGCCAGCAGCCGAACGAGGGCTGAAGCTTTCTTT. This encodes CASSRTRAEAFF.

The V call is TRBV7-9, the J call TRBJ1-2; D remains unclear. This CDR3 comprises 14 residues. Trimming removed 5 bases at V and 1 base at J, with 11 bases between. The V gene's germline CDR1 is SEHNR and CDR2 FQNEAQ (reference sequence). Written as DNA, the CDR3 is TGTGCCAGCAGCCAAGGTCGCCTTAACTATGGCTACACCTTC. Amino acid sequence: CASSQGRLNYGYTF.

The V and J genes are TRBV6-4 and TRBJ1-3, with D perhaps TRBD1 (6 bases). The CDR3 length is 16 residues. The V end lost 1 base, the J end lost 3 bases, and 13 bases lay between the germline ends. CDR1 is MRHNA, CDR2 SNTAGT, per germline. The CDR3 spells CASSDFTQGGGNTIYF. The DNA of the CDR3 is TGTGCCAGCAGTGACTTCACACAGGGAGGTGGAAACACCATATATTTT.

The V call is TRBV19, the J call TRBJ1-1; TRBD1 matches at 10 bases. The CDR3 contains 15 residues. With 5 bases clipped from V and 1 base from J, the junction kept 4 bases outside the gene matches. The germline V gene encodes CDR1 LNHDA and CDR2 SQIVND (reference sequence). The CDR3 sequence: CASSPRDRGNTEAFF. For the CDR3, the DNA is TGTGCCAGTAGTCCCCGGGACAGGGGGAACACTGAAGCTTTCTTT.

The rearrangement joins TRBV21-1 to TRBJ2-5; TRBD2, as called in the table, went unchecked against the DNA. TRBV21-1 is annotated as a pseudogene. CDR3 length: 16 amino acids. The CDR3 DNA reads TGTGCCAGCAGCAAAGGGAGCGGGAGGGGACAAGAGACCCAGTACTTC. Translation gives CASSKGSGRGQETQYF.

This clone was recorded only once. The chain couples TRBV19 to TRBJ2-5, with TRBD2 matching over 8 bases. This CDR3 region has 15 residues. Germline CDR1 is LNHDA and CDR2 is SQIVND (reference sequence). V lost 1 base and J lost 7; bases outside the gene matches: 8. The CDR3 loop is CASSIAGGPRGTQYF. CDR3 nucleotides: TGTGCCAGTAGTATAGCGGGAGGGCCCCGGGGGACCCAGTACTTC.

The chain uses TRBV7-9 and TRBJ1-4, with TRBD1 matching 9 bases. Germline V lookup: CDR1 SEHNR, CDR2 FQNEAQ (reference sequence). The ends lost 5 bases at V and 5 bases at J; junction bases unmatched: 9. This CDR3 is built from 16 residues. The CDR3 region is CASSTGTGNVNEKLFF. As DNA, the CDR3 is TGTGCCAGCAGCACCGGGACAGGGAACGTGAATGAAAAACTGTTTTTT.

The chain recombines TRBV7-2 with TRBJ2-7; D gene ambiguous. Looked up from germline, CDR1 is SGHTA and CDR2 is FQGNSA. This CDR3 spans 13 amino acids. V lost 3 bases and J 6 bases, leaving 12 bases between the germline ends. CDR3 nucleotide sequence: TGTGCCAGCAGCTTTGCCGTGACTCTCGAGCAGTACTTC. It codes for CASSFAVTLEQYF.

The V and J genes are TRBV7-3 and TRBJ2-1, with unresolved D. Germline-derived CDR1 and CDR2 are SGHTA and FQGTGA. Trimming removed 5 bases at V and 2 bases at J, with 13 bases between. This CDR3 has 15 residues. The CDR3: CASSEVAGPYNEQFF. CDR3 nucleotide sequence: TGTGCCAGCAGCGAAGTTGCAGGCCCCTACAATGAGCAGTTCTTC.

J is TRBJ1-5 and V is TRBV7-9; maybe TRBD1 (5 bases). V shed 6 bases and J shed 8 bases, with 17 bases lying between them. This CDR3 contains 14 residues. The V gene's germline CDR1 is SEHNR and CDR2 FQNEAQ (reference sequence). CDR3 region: CASSRDRQVEPQHF. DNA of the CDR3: TGTGCCAGCAGTCGGGACCGACAAGTTGAGCCCCAGCATTTT.

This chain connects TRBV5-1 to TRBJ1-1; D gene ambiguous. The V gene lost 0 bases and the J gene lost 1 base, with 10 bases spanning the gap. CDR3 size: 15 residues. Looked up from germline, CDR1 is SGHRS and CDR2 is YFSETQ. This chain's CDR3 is CASSLGAGTNTEAFF. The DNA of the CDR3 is TGCGCCAGCAGCTTGGGGGCCGGAACGAACACTGAAGCTTTCTTT.

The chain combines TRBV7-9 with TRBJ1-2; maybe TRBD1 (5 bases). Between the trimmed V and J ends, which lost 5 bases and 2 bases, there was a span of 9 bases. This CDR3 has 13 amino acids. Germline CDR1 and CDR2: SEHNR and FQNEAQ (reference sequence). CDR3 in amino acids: CASSVQANYGYTF. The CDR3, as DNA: TGTGCCAGCAGCGTACAGGCAAACTATGGCTACACCTTC. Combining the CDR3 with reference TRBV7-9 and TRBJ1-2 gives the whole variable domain DTGVSQNPRHKITKRGQNVTFRCDPISEHNRLYWYRQTLGQGPEFLTYFQNEAQLEKSRLLSDRFSAERPKGSFSTLEIQRTEQGDSAMYLCASSVQANYGYTFGSGTRLTVV.

The CDR3 loop reads CASSPPGTSTNYGYTF. The CDR3 nucleotides read TGTGCCAGCTCACCCCCCGGGACATCTACTAACTATGGCTACACCTTC. The chain uses TRBV18 and TRBJ1-2, with D perhaps TRBD1 (6 bases). V was trimmed by 3 bases and J by 0 bases, leaving 14 bases between them. The germline V gene encodes CDR1 KGHSH and CDR2 LQKENI. This CDR3 comprises 16 residues.

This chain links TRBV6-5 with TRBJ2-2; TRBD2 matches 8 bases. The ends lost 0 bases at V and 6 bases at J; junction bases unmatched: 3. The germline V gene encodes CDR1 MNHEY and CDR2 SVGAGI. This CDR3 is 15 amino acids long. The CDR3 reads CASSYSGAGAGELFF. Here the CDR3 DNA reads TGTGCCAGCAGTTACTCGGGAGCGGGAGCCGGGGAGCTGTTTTTT.

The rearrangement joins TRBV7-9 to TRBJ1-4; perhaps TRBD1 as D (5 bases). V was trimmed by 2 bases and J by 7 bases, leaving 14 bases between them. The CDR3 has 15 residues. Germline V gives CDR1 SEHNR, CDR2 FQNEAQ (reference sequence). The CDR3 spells CASSLSGGVSEKLFF. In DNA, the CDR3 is TGTGCCAGCAGCTTAAGTGGGGGGGTATCTGAAAAACTGTTTTTT.

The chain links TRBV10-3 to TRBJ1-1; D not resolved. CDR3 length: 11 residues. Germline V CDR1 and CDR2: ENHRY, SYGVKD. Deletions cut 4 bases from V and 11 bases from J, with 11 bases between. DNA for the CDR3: TGTGCCATCAGTGGGGGAGAGGCGGCTTTCTTT. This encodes CAISGGEAAFF.

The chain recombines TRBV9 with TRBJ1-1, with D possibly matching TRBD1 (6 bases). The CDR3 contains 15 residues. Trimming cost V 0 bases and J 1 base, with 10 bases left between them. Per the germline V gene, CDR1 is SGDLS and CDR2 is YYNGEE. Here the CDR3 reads CASSVDPGANTEAFF. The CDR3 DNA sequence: TGTGCCAGCAGCGTAGATCCAGGGGCGAACACTGAAGCTTTCTTT.

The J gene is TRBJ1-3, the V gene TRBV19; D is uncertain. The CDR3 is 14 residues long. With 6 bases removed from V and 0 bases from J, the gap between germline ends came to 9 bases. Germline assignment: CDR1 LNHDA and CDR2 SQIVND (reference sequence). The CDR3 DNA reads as TGTGCCAGTAGATCGAAATCCTCTGGAAACACCATATATTTT. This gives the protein CASRSKSSGNTIYF.